Described below is a single T cell receptor beta chain sequence and its context. This clone's antigen is unknown. No much larger clone exists at a distance of one base, and base qualities are not known. Libraries were built with the immunoSEQ multiplex PCR assay. Rearranged TCR beta chain sequences were amplified using the hsTCRB Kit according to the manufacturer's protocol. Sequencing of TCRB libraries was carried out on an Illumina MiSeq. The original methods were these. Demultiplexing, trimming and gene mapping were performed with the kit vendor's proprietary platform. What TCRdb holds here is the immuneACCESS table cut down to in-frame rearrangements. Part of the clones is not present; checked against another copy, under half of the missing clones reflect an unresolved V gene, and the others are unexplained. V and J calls and clone size come straight from that table; D and trimming were deduced from the DNA. This sample is represented by tens of thousands of clones; around 86% of them were singletons. 3.8% of the sample belongs to the ten largest clones.

These data originate in a study of a mutant IDH1 vaccine in newly diagnosed glioma (dated by TCRdb to the early 2020s). Study-level background: Vaccination began 4-6 weeks after radiotherapy alone, or alongside temozolomide cycles in the chemotherapy-containing groups. The 30 to 40 treated patients were roughly 60% male and approximately 40% female, with a mean age of around 40 years. Before enrollment, patients had received standard therapy of radiotherapy alone, temozolomide alone, or radiochemotherapy with temozolomide; most received the combination. The week-35 safety follow-up took place at visit V12, and the week-47 end of study took place at visit V13. Peripheral blood samples were drawn at six visits, namely V03 (baseline), V05, V07, V10, V12 and V13. Longitudinal TCRB deep sequencing was done for 25 to 30 treated patients, wherever samples were available for exploratory analyses.

The CDR3 holds 15 amino acids from the cysteine to the phenylalanine. Of the read, only the CDR3 DNA is kept; its 45 bases are in frame from base 1. Via the germline V gene, CDR1 is MGHRA and CDR2 YSYEKL. Between the V and J ends, shortened by 1 base and 5 bases respectively, the junction contains 13 bases. The meaning of the sample's time point label: week 47, end of study. A 20-mer mutant IDH1 peptide at 300 micrograms in Montanide made up each vaccine dose, which was injected subcutaneously together with topical imiquimod. Eight vaccinations were administered to patients in weeks 1, 3, 5, 7, 11, 15, 19 and 23, corresponding to visits V03 through V10. All donors had newly diagnosed IDH1-mutant astrocytomas of WHO grade 3 or 4 that showed loss of nuclear ATRX. The samples were drawn from NOA16, a multicentre, single-arm, open-label phase I trial in Germany that tested a mutant IDH1 peptide vaccine in humans for the first time. Genomic DNA for TCRB sequencing was isolated from EDTA blood with the DNeasy Blood and Tissue Kit.

Paper-wide results and their limitations: It was noted by the authors that analyses of patient blood samples could not be reproduced owing to sample limitations. Across multiple MHC alleles, vaccine-induced immune responses were seen in 90% to 95% of patients. Pseudoprogression appeared unrelated to alterations in the top peripheral T cell clonotypes detected by TCRB sequencing. Selection of PBMC samples for TCRB deep sequencing was based on availability.

The sample in question was PBMCs, obtained from a glioma patient whose treatment included an IDH1 peptide vaccine. Here the chain combines TRBV4-1 and TRBJ2-3, with TRBD2 perhaps the D gene, on 5 matching bases. The receptor comes from a man younger than 45 with glioma. The DNA reads as follows: TGCGCCAGCAGCCAAGTTTGGGGTCGGGAAGATACGCAGTATTTT. This gives the protein CASSQVWGREDTQYF.